The entry below gives a single T cell receptor beta chain sequence along with its context. Its antigen is not identified. Within the sample, other DNA sequences also encode this same CDR3. The repertoire was sequenced with immunoSEQ multiplex PCR; TCRdb's copy has only in-frame clones and lacks some. The sample contains under 150,000 clones, about 94% of which appear only once. This sample is part of a study of siplizumab effects on memory and regulatory T cells. Study-wide points: A minor share of alloreactive clones matched unstimulated subsets.

The V gene's germline CDR1 is SGDLS and CDR2 YYNGEE. This CDR3 is 13 amino acids long. The V end was cut by 0 bases, the J end by 1 base, with 4 bases between. The sample taken for sequencing was non-Treg CD4+ T cells sorted from blood. This chain joins TRBV9 and TRBJ1-2, with D uncertain. This TCR derives from a human donor in good health. The CDR3 reads CASSVDSNYGYTF. The CDR3 bases are TGTGCCAGCAGCGTAGACAGTAACTATGGCTACACCTTC.